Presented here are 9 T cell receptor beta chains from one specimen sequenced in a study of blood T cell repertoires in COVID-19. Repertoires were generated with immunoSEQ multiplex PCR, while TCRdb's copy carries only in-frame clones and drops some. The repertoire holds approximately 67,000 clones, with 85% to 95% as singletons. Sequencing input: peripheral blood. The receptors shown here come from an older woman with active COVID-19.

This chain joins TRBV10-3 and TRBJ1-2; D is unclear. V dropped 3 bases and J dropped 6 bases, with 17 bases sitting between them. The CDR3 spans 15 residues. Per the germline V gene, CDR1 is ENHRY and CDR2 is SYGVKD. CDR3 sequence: CAISDPRERADGYTF. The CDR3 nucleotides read TGTGCCATCAGTGACCCCCGGGAGAGGGCAGATGGCTACACCTTC.

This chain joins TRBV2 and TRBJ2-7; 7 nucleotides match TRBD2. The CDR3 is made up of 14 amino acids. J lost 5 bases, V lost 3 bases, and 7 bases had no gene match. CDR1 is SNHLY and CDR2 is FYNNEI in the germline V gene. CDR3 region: CASSEAGVLDEQYF. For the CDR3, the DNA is TGTGCCAGCAGTGAGGCGGGAGTGTTAGACGAGCAGTACTTC.

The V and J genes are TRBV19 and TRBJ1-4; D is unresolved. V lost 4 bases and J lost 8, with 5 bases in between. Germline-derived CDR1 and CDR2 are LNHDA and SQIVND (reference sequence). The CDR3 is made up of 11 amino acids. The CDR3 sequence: CASSSGEKLFF. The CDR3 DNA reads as TGTGCCAGTAGTAGCGGGGAAAAACTGTTTTTT. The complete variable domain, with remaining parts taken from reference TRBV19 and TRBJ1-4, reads DGGITQSPKYLFRKEGQNVTLSCEQNLNHDAMYWYRQDPGQGLRLIYYSQIVNDFQKGDIAEGYSVSREKKESFPLTVTSAQKNPTAFYLCASSSGEKLFFGSGTQLSVL.

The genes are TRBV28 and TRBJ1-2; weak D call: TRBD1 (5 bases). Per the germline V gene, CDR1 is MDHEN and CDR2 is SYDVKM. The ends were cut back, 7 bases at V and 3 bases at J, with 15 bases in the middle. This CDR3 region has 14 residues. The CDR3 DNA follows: TGTGCCAGCAATAACGCGGGGGACGACTATGGCTACACCTTC. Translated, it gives CASNNAGDDYGYTF.

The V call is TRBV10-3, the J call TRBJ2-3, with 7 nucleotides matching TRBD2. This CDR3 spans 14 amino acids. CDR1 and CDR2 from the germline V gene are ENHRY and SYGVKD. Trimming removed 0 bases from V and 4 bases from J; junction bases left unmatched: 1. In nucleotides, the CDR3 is TGTGCCATCAGTGAGTCGACTAGCTCAGATACGCAGTATTTT. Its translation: CAISESTSSDTQYF.

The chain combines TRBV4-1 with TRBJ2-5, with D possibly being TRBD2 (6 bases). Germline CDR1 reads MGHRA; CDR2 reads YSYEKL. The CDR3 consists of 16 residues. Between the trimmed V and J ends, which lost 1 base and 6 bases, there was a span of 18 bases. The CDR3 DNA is TGCGCCAGCAGCCAAGCCGGGAGAGGAGGGCAGAAGACCCAGTACTTC. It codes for CASSQAGRGGQKTQYF.

Here the CDR3 DNA reads TGTGCCAGCAGTTACTTCACGGGCTACGAGCAGTACTTC. Encoded protein: CASSYFTGYEQYF. The rearrangement links TRBV6-5 to TRBJ2-7; D gene uncertain. Trimming left V 1 base short and J 3 bases short, with 7 bases between. The length of the CDR3 is 13 residues. Germline V gene sequence: CDR1 MNHEY, CDR2 SVGAGI.

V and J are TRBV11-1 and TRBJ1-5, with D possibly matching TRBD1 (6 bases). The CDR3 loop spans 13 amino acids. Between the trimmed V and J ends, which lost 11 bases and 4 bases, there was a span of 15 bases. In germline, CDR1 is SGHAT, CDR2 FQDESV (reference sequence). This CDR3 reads CASSRGGNQPQHF. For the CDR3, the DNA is TGTGCCTCGTCCAGGGGCGGGAATCAGCCCCAGCATTTT.

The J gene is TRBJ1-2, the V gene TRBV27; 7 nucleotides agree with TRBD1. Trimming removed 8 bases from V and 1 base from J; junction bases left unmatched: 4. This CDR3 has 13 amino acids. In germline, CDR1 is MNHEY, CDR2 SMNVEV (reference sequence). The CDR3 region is CASRDSYNYGYTF. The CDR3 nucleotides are TGTGCCAGCCGGGACAGTTATAACTATGGCTACACCTTC.